The rows below give T cell receptor beta chains drawn from one sample of a study of blood T cell repertoires in COVID-19. Using immunoSEQ multiplex PCR, the repertoire was profiled, and TCRdb retains in-frame clones only, with some absent. In the table there are approximately 250,000 clones, around 80% of which are singletons. The sequencing sample was made of peripheral blood. These receptors were taken from a woman between 40 and 50 years old who had recovered from COVID-19. The CDR3 runs from the conserved cysteine through the conserved F or W. The D gene is left open where the match is weak. Size is stated for part of the rows, as once, few or many counts, or as a class when the clone is expanded.

NA 11 TRBJ2-3 NA TRBV4-2 CASSQAGLEYF TGTGCCAGCAGCCAAGCGGGGTTAGAGTATTTT
TRBD1 15 TRBJ1-6 NA TRBV4-3 CASSQAGGIDSPLHF TGCGCCAGCAGCCAGGCAGGGGGCATAGATTCACCCCTCCACTTT
NA 15 TRBJ1-6 NA TRBV6-5 CASSYNTVPNSPLHF TGTGCCAGCAGTTACAATACAGTACCTAATTCACCCCTCCACTTT
NA 16 TRBJ1-1 once TRBV7-9 CASKSQPGSVWTEAFF TGTGCCAGCAAGTCCCAGCCAGGGTCGGTGTGGACTGAAGCTTTCTTT
NA 15 TRBJ2-5 NA TRBV19 CASRPSVLYQETQYF TGTGCCAGTAGACCTAGCGTTCTGTACCAAGAGACCCAGTACTTC
TRBD2 18 TRBJ2-2 NA TRBV4-3 CASSHAWGSGANTGELFF TGCGCCAGCAGCCATGCATGGGGTAGCGGGGCGAACACCGGGGAGCTGTTTTTT
TRBD2 15 TRBJ2-5 once TRBV28 CASSGLAGEQETQYF TGTGCCAGCAGCGGACTAGCGGGGGAACAAGAGACCCAGTACTTC
TRBD1 16 TRBJ2-7 NA TRBV11-2 CASSLVGTGGFYEQYF TGTGCCAGCAGCTTAGTTGGGACAGGGGGTTTCTACGAGCAGTACTTC
TRBD1 14 TRBJ1-4 NA TRBV2 CASRRDRSYEKLFF TGTGCCAGCAGACGGGACAGATCCTATGAAAAACTGTTTTTT
NA 14 TRBJ2-2 NA TRBV3-1/TRBV3-2 CASSQTDYTGELFF TGTGCCAGCAGCCAGACAGATTACACCGGGGAGCTGTTTTTT
TRBD1 16 TRBJ2-2 NA TRBV2 CASSWTGGVDTGELFF TGTGCCAGCAGCTGGACAGGGGGCGTGGACACCGGGGAGCTGTTTTTT